This T cell receptor (beta chain) originates from a study of blood T cell repertoires in COVID-19. On the study more broadly: Researchers got acute and convalescent COVID-19 samples from the United States, Italy and Spain. From T cells, B-cell-depleted T cells, or PBMCs came the material, which was cDNA or gDNA.

As originally analysed: From reference gene primer amplification, estimates of nucleated cell counts were derived. Method: immunoSEQ multiplex PCR; TCRdb's copy keeps in-frame clones and lacks some. That table gives V, J and clone size, and the DNA gave D and trimming. The table records a few hundred thousand clones, more than 75% of them present only once. The germline CDR1 and CDR2 sequences are MNHEY and SVGAGI. V was pared by 5 bases and J by 8 bases, with 19 bases between. The CDR3 sequence is 15 residues long. The sample was peripheral blood. The TCR was taken from a man in his forties with acute or convalescent COVID-19. V usage is TRBV6-5 and J usage is TRBJ2-1; possible D gene TRBD2, 7 bases. The DNA of the CDR3 is TGTGCCAGCAGTCTTCGGGGGGCCAAGGTCTATGAGCAGTTCTTC. It encodes CASSLRGAKVYEQFF.